This TCR beta chain was sequenced in a study of blood T cell repertoires in COVID-19. This clone was seen only once. Using immunoSEQ multiplex PCR, the repertoire was profiled, and TCRdb retains in-frame clones only, with some absent. The table lists under 75,000 clones, 73% of them singletons. The CDR3 loop spans 14 amino acids. The germline V and J ends were trimmed by 8 bases and 3 bases, with 17 bases remaining between them. The TCR sequence derives from a man aged 55 to 70 with acute or convalescent COVID-19. Sequencing was performed on peripheral blood. The chain employs TRBV23-1 and TRBJ2-7, with TRBD1 as a possible D gene (6 bases). TRBV23-1 is flagged as an ORF with uncertain function. CDR3 protein: CASPLQDSYYEQYV. The CDR3 DNA reads TGCGCCAGCCCCCTTCAGGACAGCTACTACGAGCAGTACGTC.